This TCR beta chain was sequenced in a study of cytomegalovirus exposure and HLA in healthy donors. The study ran its PCR with 60 Vbeta and 13 Jbeta primers. TCRdb keeps only in-frame clones here, not all; method: immunoSEQ multiplex PCR. This sample yields about 100,000 clones, of which around 79% are seen a single time; 13% to 15% belongs to the top ten. Germline CDR1 reads PRHDT; CDR2 reads FYEKMQ (reference sequence). The CDR3 length is 15 residues. V lost 5 bases to trimming and J lost 9 bases; unmatched junction nucleotides: 7. What was sequenced was PBMCs. The chain couples TRBV13 to TRBJ2-1; 13 nucleotides agree with TRBD2. This sequence was found in a male donor in good health and CMV-seropositive. The CDR3 sequence is CASSTSGGERGEQFF. CDR3 bases: TGTGCCAGCAGCACTAGCGGGGGGGAGCGCGGTGAGCAGTTCTTC.